This is a list of T cell receptor beta chains from one sample in a study of blood T cells in healthy people across ages. TCRdb ran MiXCR on the 5' RACE reads and lists one entry per CDR3 protein. The sample consists of about 650,000 distinct CDR3 sequences, roughly half of them appearing once. The sample taken for sequencing was blood. Source of these receptors: a woman of 80 years or more in good health. The CDR3 runs from the conserved cysteine through the conserved F or W. D genes are given only for firm matches. Expanded clones are given a class, and other clones once, few, many or no size at all.

>TRBJ1-6|few|TRBV7-9|-
TGTGCCAGCGGGGGGAATACGAATTCACCCCTCCACTTT
CASGGNTNSPLHF
>TRBJ1-6|-|TRBV7-8|-
TGTGCCAGCAGCCGCCTGGAAGCTAGTAATTCACCCCTCCACTTT
CASSRLEASNSPLHF
>TRBJ1-1|-|TRBV4-3|-
TGCGCCAGCAGCCAAAGCCTCTTTCTAGCAGGGAACACTGAAGCTTTCTTT
CASSQSLFLAGNTEAFF
>TRBJ2-1|-|TRBV6-4|-
TGTGCCAGCAGTGACACGCCAGGGGAGCGCTCCTACAATGAGCAGTTCTTC
CASSDTPGERSYNEQFF
>TRBJ2-1|-|TRBV20-1|-
TGCAGCGCTAGAGATCGGCGGGTACCAGAGACCCAGTTCTTC
CSARDRRVPETQFF
>TRBJ2-3|few|TRBV14|-
TGTGCCAGCAGCGAACTTGGGGGGACAGATACGCAGTATTTT
CASSELGGTDTQYF
>TRBJ2-1|many|TRBV24-1|-
TGTGCCACCAGTGATTTATCGGGGCGCAATGAGCAGTTCTTC
CATSDLSGRNEQFF
>TRBJ2-7|few|TRBV5-1|-
TGCGCCAGCAGCTTTAACGGGGGCACCTACGAGCAGTACTTC
CASSFNGGTYEQYF
>TRBJ2-3|-|TRBV7-9|-
TGTGCCAGCAGCCCATCCTATGTTGGAGATACGCAGTATTTT
CASSPSYVGDTQYF
>TRBJ2-3|many|TRBV12-3/TRBV12-4|-
TGTGCCAGCAGCCGCCCCGGACGAAAAGATACGCAGTATTTT
CASSRPGRKDTQYF
>TRBJ2-2|-|TRBV19|-
TGTGCCAGTAGAGGACATGGGCTGTTTTTT
CASRGHGLFF
>TRBJ1-1|many|TRBV20-1|-
TGCAGTGCTAGATCAGGCCGGACTGAAGCTTTCTTT
CSARSGRTEAFF
>TRBJ2-2|-|TRBV12-3/TRBV12-4|-
TGTGCCAGCAGTTTTCGGGGAGGCAGGATGACCGGGGAGCTGTTTTTT
CASSFRGGRMTGELFF
>TRBJ2-1|many|TRBV7-9|TRBD1
TGTGCCAGCAAGGCGGGACAGGCCAACAATGAGCAGTTCTTC
CASKAGQANNEQFF
>TRBJ1-1|-|TRBV7-2|-
TGTGCCAGCAGCTTCACCACAGGCCAGGGAACTGAAGCTTTCTTT
CASSFTTGQGTEAFF
>TRBJ2-1|-|TRBV6-5|TRBD1
TGTGCCAGCAGAGGCGACAGGGGCTCCTCCTACAATGAGCAGTTCTTC
CASRGDRGSSYNEQFF
>TRBJ2-1|many|TRBV6-2/TRBV6-3|-
TGTGCCAGCAGGCCCCCCGGCGGCGCCTACAATGAGCAGTTCTTC
CASRPPGGAYNEQFF
>TRBJ2-2|-|TRBV29-1|-
TGCAGCGTAAAACGCGGGACTCACAGGGAGCTGTTTTTT
CSVKRGTHRELFF
>TRBJ2-5|many|TRBV18|-
TGTGCCAGCTCACCTACTAGGGTGGAGACCCAGTACTTC
CASSPTRVETQYF
>TRBJ2-7|-|TRBV29-1|TRBD2
TGCAGCGTTGGGACTAGCGGGAGGGGCCCCTACGAGCAGTACTTC
CSVGTSGRGPYEQYF
>TRBJ2-1|-|TRBV6-6|-
TGTGCCATTAACAGGACACCCAATAACAATGAGCAGTTCTTC
CAINRTPNNNEQFF
>TRBJ2-7|-|TRBV6-5|-
TGTGCCAGCAGTTATAACAGGGCCTTAGTCGGTGAGCAGTACTTC
CASSYNRALVGEQYF
>TRBJ2-5|many|TRBV24-1|-
TGTGCCACCAGTGATCCCCCGCAAGAGACCCAGTACTTC
CATSDPPQETQYF
>TRBJ2-5|-|TRBV27|TRBD2
TGTGCCAGCAGTGAAGGGACTAGCGGACAAGAGACCCAGTACTTC
CASSEGTSGQETQYF
>TRBJ2-6|-|TRBV28|-
TGTGCCAGCAGGCAGTATACCAACGTCCTGACTTTC
CASRQYTNVLTF
>TRBJ1-2|-|TRBV29-1|-
TGCAGCGTTGAAGATCTATACTATGGCTACACCTTC
CSVEDLYYGYTF
>TRBJ1-2|-|TRBV7-2|-
TGTGCCAGCAGCTTAGCGTCATGGGGGCGCGGTGGGGGCTACACCTTC
CASSLASWGRGGGYTF
>TRBJ2-5|many|TRBV12-3/TRBV12-4|-
TGTGCCAGCAGTTTGGGGCACGAAGGAGAGACCCAGTACTTC
CASSLGHEGETQYF
>TRBJ2-7|many|TRBV27|-
TGTGCCAGCAGTTTAATGGTAGGGGCCTACGAGCAGTACTTC
CASSLMVGAYEQYF
>TRBJ2-3|few|TRBV6-5|-
TGTGCCAGCAGACCGCAGACCACAGATACGCAGTATTTT
CASRPQTTDTQYF
>TRBJ1-1|few|TRBV11-2|TRBD1
TGTGCCAGCAGCTTAGACGGACAGGGTCTCGCTGAAGCTTTCTTT
CASSLDGQGLAEAFF
>TRBJ2-4|once|TRBV2|-
TGTGCCAGCTCAAACCTTTTAGCCAAAACCATTCAGTACTTC
CASSNLLAKTIQYF
>TRBJ2-1|many|TRBV2|-
TGTGCCAGCAGTGAGGCAACAGGGAGGTTCTTC
CASSEATGRFF
>TRBJ2-7|many|TRBV29-1|TRBD1
TGCAGCGCCGCCACTCAACAGGGGTACGAGCAGTACTTC
CSAATQQGYEQYF
>TRBJ2-5|-|TRBV3-1|-
TGTGCCAGCAGCCGCCTCGGGGATCGGACCCAGTACTTC
CASSRLGDRTQYF
>TRBJ2-5|once|TRBV4-3|-
TGCGCCAGCAGCCAAGGCGGGACGGTTTTAGAGACCCAGTACTTC
CASSQGGTVLETQYF
>TRBJ2-2|-|TRBV6-2/TRBV6-3|-
TGTGCCAGCAGCCTTTATTCCGACAGAGCCACCGGGGAGCTGTTTTTT
CASSLYSDRATGELFF
>TRBJ1-5|-|TRBV12-3/TRBV12-4|-
TGTGCCAGCAGATCCCAGGGAGACAGCAATCAGCCCCAGCATTTT
CASRSQGDSNQPQHF
>TRBJ1-2|once|TRBV3-1|-
TGTGCCAGCAGCCAAGAGCCCCTTTATGGCTACACCTTC
CASSQEPLYGYTF
>TRBJ2-5|many|TRBV7-3|-
TGTGCCAGCAGCCCCCACCGAGAAGAGACCCAGTACTTC
CASSPHREETQYF
>TRBJ1-2|-|TRBV29-1|-
TGCAGCGTCCCGGGGCAGGGAGAGAATGGCTACACCTTC
CSVPGQGENGYTF
>TRBJ2-5|many|TRBV9|TRBD2
TGTGCCAGCAGCGTAGGAACTAGCGGGGGAATTCAAGAGACCCAGTACTTC
CASSVGTSGGIQETQYF
>TRBJ1-4|-|TRBV12-3/TRBV12-4|-
TGTGCCAGCAGGCCCCAAACAGACAGCCTCGGTGAAAAACTGTTTTTT
CASRPQTDSLGEKLFF
>TRBJ2-2|-|TRBV20-1|-
TGCAGTGCCTCGGGACATAACACCGGGGAGCTGTTTTTT
CSASGHNTGELFF
>TRBJ1-5|-|TRBV6-6|-
TGTGCCAGCAGTTATGGGGAAGTAAATCAGCCCCAGCATTTT
CASSYGEVNQPQHF
>TRBJ2-2|-|TRBV5-1|TRBD1
TGCGCCAGCAGCCCCCGCTCCGGGACAGCAAACACCGGGGAGCTGTTTTTT
CASSPRSGTANTGELFF
>TRBJ2-7|-|TRBV12-3/TRBV12-4|-
TGTGCCAGCAGTTACTCTCACAGCTGGGAGCAGTACTTC
CASSYSHSWEQYF
>TRBJ2-1|-|TRBV27|-
TGTGCCAGCATGGCCAGCGCTACGTTCAATGAGCAGTTCTTC
CASMASATFNEQFF
>TRBJ1-2|-|TRBV6-1|TRBD1
TGTGCCAGCACCACCCTTTCCTCGTGGCTTCCGGGACAGGGGACTAACTATGGCTACACCTTC
CASTTLSSWLPGQGTNYGYTF
>TRBJ2-7|few|TRBV10-3|-
TGTGCCATCAGTGACTACAATGAGCAGTACTTC
CAISDYNEQYF
>TRBJ1-2|few|TRBV3-1|-
TGTGCCAGCAGCCAAGGGGCCGAGGGAGGCTACACCTTC
CASSQGAEGGYTF